One and the same sample provided the 5 T cell receptor beta chains below, sequenced in a study of blood T cells in healthy people across ages. Combining a sample-barcoded 5' primer with a J-beta primer mix, a second PCR ran for 7 to 11 cycles. From the 5' RACE reads, TCRdb called clonotypes with MiXCR, one entry per CDR3 protein. The sample lists hundreds of thousands of distinct CDR3 sequences; just over 55% were seen once. Specimen: blood. The receptors were gathered from a man between 35 and 55 years old in good health.

The CDR3 is CSAPAGGRDTQYF. CDR3 coding DNA: TGCAGTGCCCCAGCGGGAGGGCGGGATACGCAGTATTTT. This chain links TRBV20-1 with TRBJ2-3, with 10 nucleotides matching TRBD2. Germline values: CDR1 DFQATT, CDR2 SNEGSKA (reference sequence). CDR3 length equals 13 residues. Losses at the gene ends were 6 bases for V and 6 bases for J; bases not matched to a gene: 6.

The V gene is TRBV4-1, the J gene TRBJ2-2; 8 bases agree with TRBD1. The CDR3 runs 18 residues. Unmatched junction bases numbered 12, after V lost 0 bases and J lost 6 bases. Germline V gene lookup returns CDR1 MGHRA and CDR2 YSYEKL. CDR3 in DNA: TGCGCCAGCAGCCAAGATCCCCCAGGGGGCATTAAAGCCGGGGAGCTGTTTTTT. This sequence encodes CASSQDPPGGIKAGELFF.

Only one count was recorded for this clonotype. The gene calls are TRBV5-1 and TRBJ2-1; D gene ambiguous. The DNA end lines up better with TRBJ2-7; the J call may be wrong. Germline CDR1 is SGHRS and CDR2 is YFSETQ. The CDR3 runs 16 residues. For the CDR3, the DNA is TGCGCCAGCAAAAGCTTGCCCAGTACTGCCCACAATGAGCAGTACTTC. This translates into CASKSLPSTAHNEQYF.

This rearrangement joins TRBV7-2 to TRBJ2-6, with 9 bases aligning to TRBD1. V shed 3 bases, J shed 0 bases, and the junction held 3 bases outside the gene matches. The CDR3 sequence is 17 residues long. Germline CDR1 and CDR2: SGHTA and FQGNSA. CDR3 sequence reads: CASSFGTGNSGANVLTF. In DNA form, the CDR3 reads TGTGCCAGCAGCTTCGGGACAGGGAACTCTGGGGCCAACGTCCTGACTTTC.

J is TRBJ1-1 and V is TRBV7-9, with 12 bases aligning to TRBD1. This CDR3 is 16 amino acids long. The germline CDR1 and CDR2 sequences are SEHNR and FQNEAQ (reference sequence). V trimming: 5 bases; J trimming: 4 bases; junction bases outside the gene matches: 8. The CDR3 nucleotides are TGTGCCAGCAGCCCTGGGACAGGGGGCGGGAGCACTGAAGCTTTCTTT. Protein product: CASSPGTGGGSTEAFF.